Listed here are 11 T cell receptor beta chains from one sample, sequenced in a study of OX40 agonist ivuxolimab in advanced cancers. Only in-frame clones appear in the TCRdb table, and some are missing; sequencing was by immunoSEQ multiplex PCR. The sample lists about 53,000 clones, almost 85% seen once, with 4.6% in the top ten. This sample comprised CD4+ or CD8+ T cells sorted from blood, obtained in a trial of the OX40 agonist ivuxolimab. The source of these receptors is an adult with an advanced solid tumor such as melanoma, head and neck, liver or kidney cancer.

Note on this clone: Relative to the germline gene, one junction end is altered; a read error may explain this. This sample includes further DNA sequences coding for the same CDR3. The chain is built from TRBV7-3 and TRBJ2-2; D might be TRBD2 (5 bases). CDR3 length: 15 residues. Germline-derived CDR1 and CDR2 are SGHTA and FQGTGA. The CDR3 DNA reads TGTGCCAGCAGCTTTCTGGCCAGGAACACCGGGGAACTGTTTTTT. This translates into CASSFLARNTGELFF.

V is TRBV29-1 and J is TRBJ2-2; TRBD1 is a possible D gene (6 bases). Trimming pared 3 bases from V and 4 bases from J, leaving 15 bases between. The CDR3 extends over 15 amino acids. Germline CDR1 reads SQVTM; CDR2 reads ANQGSEA. CDR3 residues: CSVDSGVTGTGELFF. The CDR3 region has the DNA TGCAGCGTTGACTCAGGGGTAACGGGCACCGGGGAGCTGTTTTTT.

The gene calls are TRBV7-9 and TRBJ1-4, with D unclear. The length of the CDR3 is 13 residues. V lost 4 bases, J lost 8 bases, and 11 bases lay in between. Germline V gene lookup returns CDR1 SEHNR and CDR2 FQNEAQ (reference sequence). CDR3 coding DNA: TGTGCCAGCAGCTCCATGGGGAGGGAAAAACTGTTTTTT. Protein product: CASSSMGREKLFF.

This chain connects TRBV6-5 to TRBJ2-7; possible D gene TRBD2, 6 bases. The V and J ends lost 8 bases and 5 bases respectively, with 16 bases between them. This CDR3 has 13 amino acids. Germline V gives CDR1 MNHEY, CDR2 SVGAGI. The CDR3 here is CASRPAGYHEQYF. CDR3 bases: TGTGCCAGCCGCCCCGCGGGATACCACGAGCAGTACTTC.

The chain employs TRBV7-2 and TRBJ2-3, with a weak D call TRBD2 (5 bases). Trimming shortened V by 6 bases and J by 2 bases, and 15 bases separated the two germline ends. The CDR3 length is 15 residues. Germline V gives CDR1 SGHTA, CDR2 FQGNSA. CDR3 residues: CASSLGNSDTDTQYF. The CDR3 region has the DNA TGTGCCAGCAGTTTGGGGAATAGCGACACAGATACGCAGTATTTT.

The chain uses TRBV7-2 and TRBJ1-5; D not resolved. Between the trimmed V and J ends, which lost 5 bases and 9 bases, there was a span of 8 bases. The germline CDR1 and CDR2 sequences are SGHTA and FQGNSA. CDR3 size: 11 residues. CDR3 amino acids: CASSHEGPQHF. Written as DNA, the CDR3 is TGTGCCAGCAGCCACGAGGGGCCCCAGCATTTT. The full variable domain, its missing parts supplied by reference TRBV7-2 and TRBJ1-5, is GAGVSQSPSNKVTEKGKDVELRCDPISGHTALYWYRQSLGQGLEFLIYFQGNSAPDKSGLPSDRFSAERTGGSVSTLTIQRTQQEDSAVYLCASSHEGPQHFGDGTRLSIL.

The CDR3 nucleotides read TGTGCCAGCAGTTACGGGACAGGCTCCGCAGATACGCAGTATTTT. It translates to CASSYGTGSADTQYF. The chain couples TRBV28 to TRBJ2-3; 8 bases align to TRBD1. This CDR3 has 15 amino acids. Germline CDR1 MDHEN, CDR2 SYDVKM. The V gene end was trimmed by 4 bases and the J gene end by 4 bases; junction bases not matched to a gene: 7.

V is TRBV5-1 and J is TRBJ1-4; 11 bases line up with TRBD1. The CDR3 has 15 residues. Germline lookup yields CDR1 SGHRS and CDR2 YFSETQ. J was trimmed by 8 bases and V by 4 bases; bases with no gene match: 7. CDR3 nucleotides: TGCGCCAGCAGCGTTGGACAGGGGGCGTGGGAAAAACTGTTTTTT. It translates to CASSVGQGAWEKLFF. The entire variable domain, with the rest obtained from reference TRBV5-1 and TRBJ1-4, is as follows: KAGVTQTPRYLIKTRGQQVTLSCSPISGHRSVSWYQQTPGQGLQFLFEYFSETQRNKGNFPGRFSGRQFSNSRSEMNVSTLELGDSALYLCASSVGQGAWEKLFFGSGTQLSVL.

The CDR3 bases are TGTGCCAGCAGCTCCCCGGGTTGGACCGGCTACACCTTC. It encodes CASSSPGWTGYTF. The genes are TRBV7-9 and TRBJ1-2; D is ambiguous. Germline V CDR1 and CDR2: SEHNR, FQNEAQ (reference sequence). This CDR3 has 13 amino acids. The V and J ends lost 4 bases and 8 bases respectively, with 14 bases between them.

This clone was seen a few times. The chain employs TRBV7-2 and TRBJ2-7; TRBD2 aligns across 9 bases. V lost 1 base to trimming and J lost 2 bases; unmatched junction nucleotides: 6. Looked up from germline, CDR1 is SGHTA and CDR2 is FQGNSA. The CDR3 contains 16 residues. The CDR3 region is CASSLVASGATYEQYF. DNA for the CDR3: TGTGCCAGCAGCTTAGTGGCTAGCGGGGCTACCTACGAGCAGTACTTC.

The V call is TRBV11-3, the J call TRBJ1-2; possible D gene TRBD1, 5 bases. CDR1 and CDR2 from the germline V gene are SGHNT and YENEEA. CDR3 size: 14 residues. Trimming left V 5 bases short and J 7 bases short, with 17 bases between. The CDR3 DNA is TGTGCCAGCAGCAGACGGGGGACGACAGCTGGCTACACCTTC. It yields the protein CASSRRGTTAGYTF.